This section outlines one T cell receptor beta chain sequence together with its context. The antigen remains unidentified. The CDR3 has 15 amino acids. CDR1 is SGHVS and CDR2 is FQNEAQ in the germline V gene. With 5 bases removed from V and 1 base from J, the gap between germline ends came to 14 bases. This sample stems from a study of cytotoxic CD8 clonotypes in ibrutinib-treated CLL. Study findings and constraints: Baseline levels of clonality went above those of age-matched healthy donors and moved with circulating CD8+ T-cell counts.

The table came from immunoSEQ multiplex PCR; TCRdb's copy has only in-frame clones and leaves some out. The repertoire holds around 70,000 clones, 75% to 95% seen once, with 3.1% in the top ten. The rearrangement links TRBV7-8 to TRBJ2-5; no clear D. Here the sequenced sample was PBMCs, taken after 12 months of ibrutinib treatment. The origin of this receptor is a human donor with chronic lymphocytic leukemia. The CDR3 sequence: CASSPMVRVQETQYF. CDR3 sequence (DNA): TGTGCCAGCAGCCCCATGGTCCGGGTCCAAGAGACCCAGTACTTC.